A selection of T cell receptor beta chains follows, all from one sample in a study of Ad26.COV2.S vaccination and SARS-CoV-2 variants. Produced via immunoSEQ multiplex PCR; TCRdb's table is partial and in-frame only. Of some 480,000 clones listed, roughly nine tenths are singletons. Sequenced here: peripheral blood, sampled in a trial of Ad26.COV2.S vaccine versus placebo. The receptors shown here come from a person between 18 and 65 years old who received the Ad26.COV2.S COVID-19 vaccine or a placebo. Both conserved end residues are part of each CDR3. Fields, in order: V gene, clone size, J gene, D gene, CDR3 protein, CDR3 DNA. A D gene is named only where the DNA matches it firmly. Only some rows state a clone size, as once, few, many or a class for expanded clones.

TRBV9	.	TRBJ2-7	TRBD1	CASSVDRGFYEQYF	TGTGCCAGCAGCGTAGACAGGGGGTTCTACGAGCAGTACTTC
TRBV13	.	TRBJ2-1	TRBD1	CASSPAGTGHGINPVYEQFF	TGTGCCAGCAGCCCAGCTGGGACAGGGCACGGAATCAACCCAGTCTATGAGCAGTTCTTC
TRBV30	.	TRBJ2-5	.	CAWGHSQETQYF	TGTGCCTGGGGACATAGCCAAGAGACCCAGTACTTC
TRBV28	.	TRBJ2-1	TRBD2	CASSLLSSGIYNEQFF	TGTGCCAGCAGTTTACTAAGTAGCGGGATATACAATGAGCAGTTCTTC
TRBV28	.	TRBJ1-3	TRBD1	CASTTTGTLGGNTIYF	TGTGCCAGCACCACGACAGGGACCCTAGGGGGAAACACCATATATTTT
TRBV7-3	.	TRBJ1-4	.	CASSLKRTLYEKLFF	TGTGCCAGCAGCTTAAAGAGGACACTCTATGAAAAACTGTTTTTT
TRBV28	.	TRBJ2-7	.	CASSLGAGYYEQYF	TGTGCCAGCAGTTTAGGGGCAGGCTACTACGAGCAGTACTTC
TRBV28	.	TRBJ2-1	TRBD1	CASSFRQGYYNEQFF	TGTGCCAGCAGTTTTAGACAGGGCTATTACAATGAGCAGTTCTTC
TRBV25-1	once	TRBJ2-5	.	CASSGPGVETQYF	TGTGCCAGCAGTGGCCCGGGGGTAGAGACCCAGTACTTC
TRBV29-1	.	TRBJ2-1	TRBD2	CSVGTSGRNEQFF	TGCAGCGTTGGTACTAGCGGGAGGAATGAGCAGTTCTTC
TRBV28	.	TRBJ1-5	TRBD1	CASSLSWVGGHQPQHF	TGTGCCAGCAGTTTATCCTGGGTAGGGGGCCATCAGCCCCAGCATTTT
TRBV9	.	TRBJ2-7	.	CASSPRESSYEQYF	TGTGCCAGCAGCCCCCGGGAGAGCTCCTACGAGCAGTACTTC
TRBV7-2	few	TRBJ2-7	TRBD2	CASSHSGRIAEQYF	TGTGCCAGCAGCCATAGCGGGAGGATTGCCGAGCAGTACTTC
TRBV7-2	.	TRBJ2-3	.	CASSLAAPTDTQYF	TGTGCCAGCAGCTTAGCAGCCCCCACAGATACGCAGTATTTT
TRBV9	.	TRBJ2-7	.	CASSVTSDPVAEQYF	TGTGCCAGCAGCGTAACCAGCGACCCGGTGGCGGAGCAGTACTTC
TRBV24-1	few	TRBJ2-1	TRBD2	CATSDSATSGNPYNEQFF	TGTGCCACCAGTGATTCAGCGACTAGCGGGAACCCCTACAATGAGCAGTTCTTC
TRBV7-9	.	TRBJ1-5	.	CASSQGNNQPQHF	TGTGCCAGCAGCCAGGGTAACAATCAGCCCCAGCATTTT
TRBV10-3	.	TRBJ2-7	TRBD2	CAIKNTSGSYEQYF	TGTGCCATCAAGAATACTAGCGGTAGCTACGAGCAGTACTTC
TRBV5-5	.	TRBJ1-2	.	CASSLITGYGYTF	TGTGCCAGCAGCTTGATCACAGGCTATGGCTACACCTTC
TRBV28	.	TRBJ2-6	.	CASSRVRASGANVLTF	TGTGCCAGCAGTCGGGTCAGGGCCTCTGGGGCCAACGTCCTGACTTTC
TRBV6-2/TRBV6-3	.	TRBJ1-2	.	CASSYTADLTRGYTF	TGTGCCAGCAGTTACACAGCAGATTTAACTCGTGGCTACACCTTC
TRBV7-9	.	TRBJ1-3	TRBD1	CASSTGQPWSGNTIYF	TGTGCCAGCAGCACGGGACAGCCGTGGTCTGGAAACACCATATATTTT
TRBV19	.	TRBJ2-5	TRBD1	CATQQGARETQYF	TGTGCCACGCAACAGGGGGCGCGAGAGACCCAGTACTTC
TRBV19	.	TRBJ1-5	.	CASSYRVYDNQPQHF	TGTGCCAGTAGTTACAGGGTATACGATAATCAGCCCCAGCATTTT
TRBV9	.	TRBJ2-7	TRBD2	CASSVVAGGPLIEQYF	TGTGCCAGCAGCGTAGTTGCGGGAGGGCCTTTAATCGAGCAGTACTTC
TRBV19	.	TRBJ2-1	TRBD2	CASSTSGRGIEQFF	TGTGCCAGTAGTACTAGCGGGAGGGGCATTGAGCAGTTCTTC
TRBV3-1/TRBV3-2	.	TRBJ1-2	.	CTSSSLDGNYGYTF	TGTACCAGCAGCTCCCTCGACGGTAACTATGGCTACACCTTC
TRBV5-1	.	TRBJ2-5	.	CASSSETQYF	TGCGCCAGCAGCTCAGAGACCCAGTACTTC
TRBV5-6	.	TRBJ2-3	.	CASSLVAEATQYF	TGTGCCAGCAGCTTGGTAGCCGAGGCGACGCAGTATTTT
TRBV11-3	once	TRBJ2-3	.	CASSRKGPFADTQYF	TGTGCCAGCAGCCGCAAAGGACCTTTTGCAGATACGCAGTATTTT
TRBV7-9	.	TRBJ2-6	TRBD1	CASSLIRDRGKANVLTF	TGTGCCAGCAGCTTAATAAGGGACAGGGGGAAGGCCAACGTCCTGACTTTC
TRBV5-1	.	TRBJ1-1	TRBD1	CASSPSTGRNTEAFF	TGCGCCAGCAGCCCTTCGACAGGGCGGAACACTGAAGCTTTCTTT
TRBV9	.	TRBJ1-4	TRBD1	CASSVGQGNEKLFF	TGTGCCAGCAGCGTTGGACAGGGGAATGAAAAACTGTTTTTT
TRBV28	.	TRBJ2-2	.	CASRLSDRNTGELFF	TGTGCCAGCAGACTATCGGACCGAAACACCGGGGAGCTGTTTTTT
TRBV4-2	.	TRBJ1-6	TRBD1	CASSQGQGRSPLHF	TGTGCCAGCAGCCAAGGACAGGGTCGGTCACCCCTCCACTTT
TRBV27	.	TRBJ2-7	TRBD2	CASSTTGLAGVEQYF	TGTGCCAGCAGTACGACCGGACTAGCGGGAGTCGAGCAGTACTTC
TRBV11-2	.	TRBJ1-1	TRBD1	CASSPTGARNTEAFF	TGTGCCAGCAGCCCCACAGGGGCTAGGAACACTGAAGCTTTCTTT
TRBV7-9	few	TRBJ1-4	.	CASSLSGANEKLFF	TGTGCCAGCAGCCTCAGCGGGGCAAATGAAAAACTGTTTTTT
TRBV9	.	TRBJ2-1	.	CASSVSWDGYNEQFF	TGTGCCAGCAGCGTATCGTGGGACGGATACAATGAGCAGTTCTTC
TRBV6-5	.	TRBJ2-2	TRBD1	CASRRGRRDTGELFF	TGTGCCAGCAGGAGGGGGCGCAGGGACACCGGGGAGCTGTTTTTT
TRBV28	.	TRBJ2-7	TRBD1	CASSPGTAFYEQYF	TGTGCCAGCAGTCCCGGGACAGCGTTCTACGAGCAGTACTTC
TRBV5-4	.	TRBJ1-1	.	CASSLWVNTEAFF	TGTGCCAGCAGCTTGTGGGTGAACACTGAAGCTTTCTTT
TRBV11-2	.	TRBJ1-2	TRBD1	CATFNRDRVWGYTF	TGTGCCACGTTCAACCGGGACAGGGTCTGGGGCTACACCTTC
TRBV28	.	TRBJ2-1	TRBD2	CASSSLAGIVDEQFF	TGTGCCAGCAGCAGTCTAGCGGGAATTGTGGATGAGCAGTTCTTC
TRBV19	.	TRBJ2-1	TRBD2	CASSIGGRKFF	TGTGCCAGTAGTATAGGCGGGAGAAAGTTCTTC
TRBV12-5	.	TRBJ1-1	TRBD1	CASGLQGAGTEAFF	TGTGCTAGTGGTTTACAGGGGGCAGGTACTGAAGCTTTCTTT
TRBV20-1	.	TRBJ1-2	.	CSARDNGEDTF	TGCAGTGCTAGAGATAACGGGGAGGACACCTTC
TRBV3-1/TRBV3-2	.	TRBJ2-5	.	CASSQTDWGGPSKYF	TGTGCCAGCAGCCAAACTGACTGGGGGGGGCCCTCTAAGTACTTC
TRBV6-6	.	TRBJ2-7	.	CASRDPGESYEQYF	TGTGCCAGCAGGGACCCCGGGGAGTCCTACGAGCAGTACTTC
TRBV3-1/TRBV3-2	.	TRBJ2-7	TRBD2	CASSPRLAGGLSYEQYF	TGTGCCAGCAGCCCCCGACTAGCGGGAGGGCTCTCCTACGAGCAGTACTTC
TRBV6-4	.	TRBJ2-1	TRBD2	CASPKGRAMDEQFF	TGTGCCAGCCCCAAAGGGAGGGCCATGGATGAGCAGTTCTTC
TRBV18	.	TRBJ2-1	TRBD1	CASSSGQGNEQFF	TGTGCCAGCTCATCGGGACAGGGGAATGAGCAGTTCTTC
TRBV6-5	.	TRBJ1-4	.	CASSQTVNNEKLFF	TGTGCCAGCAGTCAGACAGTGAATAATGAAAAACTGTTTTTT